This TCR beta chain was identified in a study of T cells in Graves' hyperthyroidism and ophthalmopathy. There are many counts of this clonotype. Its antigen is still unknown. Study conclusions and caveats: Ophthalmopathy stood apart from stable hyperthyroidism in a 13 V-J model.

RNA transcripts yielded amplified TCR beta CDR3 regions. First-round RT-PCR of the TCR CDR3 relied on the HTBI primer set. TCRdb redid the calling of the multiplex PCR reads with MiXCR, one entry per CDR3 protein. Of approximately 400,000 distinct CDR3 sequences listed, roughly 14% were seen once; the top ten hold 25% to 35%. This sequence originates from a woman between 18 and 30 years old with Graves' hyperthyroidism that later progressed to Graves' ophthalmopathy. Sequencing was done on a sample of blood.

CDR3 region: CASSLTTRGSSYEQYF. CDR3 coding DNA: TGTGCCAGCAGCTTAACTACACGCGGGAGCTCCTACGAGCAGTACTTC. V gene TRBV11-2 combines with J gene TRBJ2-7; 7 positions match TRBD2. With V trimmed by 2 bases and J by 0 bases, 7 bases remained unmatched. The CDR3 sequence is 16 residues long. CDR1 SGHAT and CDR2 FQNNGV come from the germline V gene.